These T cell receptor beta chains were read from a single sample in a study of shared clonotypes between healthy human individuals. The method was immunoSEQ multiplex PCR; TCRdb's version includes in-frame clones alone and lacks a portion of them. The sample consists of 2,500,000 or so clones, roughly 93% of them appearing once. Source material: naive CD4+ T cells from PBMCs. These receptors all come from a man younger than 30 in good health. Some clones in this sample may be carry-over from other donors' samples. The CDR3 runs from the conserved cysteine through the conserved F or W. D genes are given only for firm matches. Clone sizes are given selectively: once, few, many, or a class where the clone is expanded.

14 TRBJ2-7 TRBV5-1 . . CASSSGTGPYEQYF TGCGCCAGCAGCTCCGGTACAGGTCCCTACGAGCAGTACTTC
16 TRBJ1-1 TRBV7-8 TRBD1 . CASSLGTGKMNTEAFF TGTGCCAGCAGCTTAGGGACAGGTAAAATGAACACTGAAGCTTTCTTT
12 TRBJ2-1 TRBV11-3 . . CASSFSGGEQFF TGTGCCAGCAGTTTCAGCGGAGGGGAGCAGTTCTTC
16 TRBJ1-3 TRBV4-1 TRBD1 . CASSQGDRSSGNTIYF TGCGCCAGCAGCCAAGGGGACAGGAGCTCTGGAAACACCATATATTTT
16 TRBJ2-5 TRBV7-9 TRBD2 . CASSLTSGRAIETQYF TGTGCCAGCAGCCTTACTAGCGGGAGGGCCATAGAGACCCAGTACTTC
14 TRBJ2-3 TRBV29-1 TRBD2 . CSVVGLTSTDTQYF TGCAGCGTTGTGGGACTAACTAGCACAGATACGCAGTATTTT
14 TRBJ2-2 TRBV18 . . CASSPYRDTGELFF TGTGCCAGCTCACCTTACAGGGACACCGGGGAGCTGTTTTTT
17 TRBJ2-5 TRBV15 TRBD1 . CATSRLSSQGYQETQYF TGTGCCACCAGCAGACTCAGTTCACAGGGGTATCAAGAGACCCAGTACTTC
19 TRBJ2-7 TRBV5-6 TRBD1 once CASSPTDRGPESFHYEQYF TGTGCCAGCAGCCCTACTGACAGGGGGCCGGAGTCCTTTCACTACGAGCAGTACTTC
12 TRBJ1-2 TRBV5-1 . . CASGQGGYGYTF TGCGCCAGCGGCCAGGGAGGCTATGGCTACACCTTC
16 TRBJ2-3 TRBV9 TRBD2 . CASSGSSGDSTDTQYF TGTGCCAGCAGCGGATCTAGCGGGGATAGCACAGATACGCAGTATTTT
13 TRBJ1-4 TRBV30 . . CAWSTQGSGKLFF TGTGCCTGGAGTACACAGGGATCAGGAAAACTGTTTTTT
15 TRBJ1-2 TRBV5-1 TRBD1 . CASSTSGQTIYGYTF TGCGCCAGCAGCACCTCGGGACAGACTATTTATGGCTACACCTTC
14 TRBJ1-5 TRBV25-1 . . CASSELRGNQPQHF TGTGCCAGCAGTGAATTAAGGGGCAATCAGCCCCAGCATTTT
15 TRBJ2-2 TRBV11-3 . once CASSLDPPDTGELFF TGTGCCAGCAGCTTAGATCCGCCTGACACCGGGGAGCTGTTTTTT
14 TRBJ2-5 TRBV7-2 . . CASSLRGAGETQYF TGTGCCAGCAGCTTAAGGGGGGCCGGGGAGACCCAGTACTTC
14 TRBJ2-5 TRBV5-1 . . CASSLGQSQETQYF TGCGCCAGCAGCTTGGGACAGAGTCAAGAGACCCAGTACTTC
16 TRBJ1-2 TRBV28 . . CASSLLTGSPNYGYTF TGTGCCAGCAGTTTATTAACAGGTTCTCCTAACTATGGCTACACCTTC
15 TRBJ1-1 TRBV11-2 . . CASSVAAGMNTEAFF TGTGCCAGCAGCGTCGCAGCGGGAATGAACACTGAAGCTTTCTTT
16 TRBJ1-1 TRBV5-1 . . CASSLGARGKNTEAFF TGCGCCAGCAGCTTGGGGGCCAGGGGAAAGAACACTGAAGCTTTCTTT
15 TRBJ1-2 TRBV7-2 . . CASRDRDRTNYGYTF TGTGCCAGCAGGGACCGGGACCGCACTAACTATGGCTACACCTTC
14 TRBJ2-7 TRBV4-1 . . CASSQDPLGYEQYF TGCGCCAGCAGCCAAGATCCTCTCGGTTACGAGCAGTACTTC
14 TRBJ1-5 TRBV9 . . CASSGDGSNQPQHF TGTGCCAGCAGCGGGGACGGGAGCAATCAGCCCCAGCATTTT
14 TRBJ2-3 TRBV7-3 . . CASSSGASTDTQYF TGTGCCAGCAGCTCTGGGGCTAGCACAGATACGCAGTATTTT
14 TRBJ1-2 TRBV28 . . CASSPQGPPRGYTF TGTGCCAGCAGTCCACAGGGTCCCCCCAGGGGCTACACCTTC
15 TRBJ1-1 TRBV7-3 . . CASSLQGPANTEAFF TGTGCCAGCAGCTTACAGGGTCCCGCGAACACTGAAGCTTTCTTT
13 TRBJ2-3 TRBV7-3 TRBD2 once CASNSGSSDTQYF TGTGCCAGCAACAGCGGGAGTTCAGATACGCAGTATTTT
15 TRBJ1-5 TRBV30 TRBD1 . CAWSEWTGGTWPQHF TGTGCCTGGAGTGAATGGACAGGGGGGACTTGGCCCCAGCATTTT
12 TRBJ2-5 TRBV5-6 . . CASSWTGETQYF TGTGCCAGCAGCTGGACCGGAGAGACCCAGTACTTC
13 TRBJ2-4 TRBV9 . . CASSVNVMDIQYF TGTGCCAGCAGCGTAAACGTTATGGACATTCAGTACTTC
14 TRBJ1-3 TRBV10-3 . . CAIKGTTSGNTIYF TGTGCCATCAAGGGGACAACCTCTGGAAACACCATATATTTT
15 TRBJ2-5 TRBV7-2 . . CASSLDSARQETQYF TGTGCCAGCAGCTTAGACTCGGCGCGGCAAGAGACCCAGTACTTC
18 TRBJ2-3 TRBV5-1 TRBD2 . CASSSIPASGTQTDTQYF TGCGCCAGCAGCTCAATCCCTGCTAGCGGGACTCAGACAGATACGCAGTATTTT
18 TRBJ1-1 TRBV19 . . CASSLIAAPGPTNTEAFF TGTGCCAGTAGCCTGATAGCAGCCCCGGGTCCCACGAACACTGAAGCTTTCTTT
16 TRBJ2-3 TRBV5-1 TRBD2 . CASSLSGSDSTDTQYF TGCGCCAGCAGCCTTAGCGGGAGTGATTCGACAGATACGCAGTATTTT
15 TRBJ2-3 TRBV7-9 . once CASLSPRALLDTQYF TGTGCCAGTCTCTCGCCGAGGGCCCTACTAGATACGCAGTATTTT
15 TRBJ2-7 TRBV27 . . CASTSKLYRGYEQYF TGTGCCAGCACCTCTAAATTGTACCGGGGCTACGAGCAGTACTTC
14 TRBJ1-2 TRBV15 . . CATSRQQGGFGYTF TGTGCCACCAGTCGTCAGCAGGGCGGTTTTGGCTACACCTTC
16 TRBJ2-3 TRBV27 TRBD1 . CASSFRDRISTDTQYF TGTGCCAGCAGTTTCCGGGACAGAATCTCCACAGATACGCAGTATTTT
15 TRBJ2-7 TRBV6-1 TRBD2 . CASSELGSGAHEQYF TGTGCCAGCAGTGAATTAGGTAGCGGGGCCCACGAGCAGTACTTC
13 TRBJ2-1 TRBV4-1 TRBD2 . CASSQVLREEQFF TGCGCCAGCAGCCAAGTTTTGCGGGAGGAGCAGTTCTTC
16 TRBJ1-3 TRBV4-3 . . CASSQEGGALGNTIYF TGCGCCAGCAGCCAAGAAGGGGGGGCCTTAGGAAACACCATATATTTT
15 TRBJ2-7 TRBV11-2 . . CASSHGGDRDYEQYF TGTGCCAGCAGCCACGGGGGGGACAGGGATTACGAGCAGTACTTC
16 TRBJ2-7 TRBV14 . once CASSRADGSHAYEQYF TGTGCCAGCAGCCGAGCCGATGGCAGTCATGCCTACGAGCAGTACTTC
17 TRBJ1-2 TRBV12-5 TRBD1 . CASGPVSGTGGDYGYTF TGTGCTAGTGGTCCCGTATCCGGGACAGGGGGCGACTATGGCTACACCTTC
17 TRBJ1-2 TRBV4-1 TRBD1 . CASSQDGAGQGISGYTF TGCGCCAGCAGCCAAGATGGGGCGGGACAGGGTATAAGTGGCTACACCTTC